This T cell receptor beta chain was profiled in a study of blood T cell repertoires in COVID-19. Study details: Samples taken during acute and convalescent COVID-19 were collected in the United States, Italy and Spain. In each case, the material was cDNA or gDNA derived from T cells, B-cell-depleted T cells, or PBMCs.

Original processing methods: For nucleated cells, counts were estimated from reference gene primer amplification. Only in-frame clones appear in the TCRdb table, and some are missing; sequencing was by immunoSEQ multiplex PCR. The DNA was the basis for D and trimming; V, J and clone size are from that table. The sample consists of roughly 700,000 clones, 85% to 90% of them appearing once. Trimming at V came to 3 bases and at J to 8 bases, leaving 7 bases not matched to a gene. The germline gives CDR1 SEHNR, CDR2 FQNEAQ (reference sequence). This CDR3 contains 15 residues. The material sequenced was peripheral blood. This sequence originates from a woman under 30 with acute or convalescent COVID-19. The V and J genes are TRBV7-9 and TRBJ2-1, with 10 bases lining up with TRBD1. Here the CDR3 DNA reads TGTGCCAGCAGCTTTTTGGGACAGGGGATCGATGAGCAGTTCTTC. Amino acids: CASSFLGQGIDEQFF.